Listed here are 13 T cell receptor beta chains from one sample, sequenced in a study of monozygotic twins with inflammatory bowel disease. TCRdb reprocessed the 5' RACE reads and keeps a single row for each CDR3 protein, giving no DNA. The record lists under 150,000 distinct CDR3 sequences, of which the ten most abundant hold 2% to 2.5%. The specimen sequenced was blood. Receptors originate from a human donor with ulcerative colitis or Crohn's disease, or a healthy co-twin of an affected twin (not recorded which).

The V call is TRBV18, the J call TRBJ1-4; the TCRdb call, TRBD1, lacks DNA for checking. Germline assignment: CDR1 KGHSH and CDR2 LQKENI. This CDR3 contains 15 residues. The chain's CDR3 is CASSPLNRDSEKLFF.

The chain carries TRBV5-1 and TRBJ2-5. Per the germline V gene, CDR1 is SGHRS and CDR2 is YFSETQ. This CDR3 contains 15 residues. The CDR3 sequence: CASSFIGNPQETQYF.

V and J are TRBV20-1 and TRBJ2-7; the D call from TCRdb, TRBD1, cannot be confirmed without DNA. CDR3 size: 14 residues. Germline V gene data show CDR1 as DFQATT and CDR2 as SNEGSKA (reference sequence). CDR3 in amino acids: CSAGTGSTIYEQYF.

J is TRBJ2-3 and V is TRBV5-8; TCRdb's D call, TRBD2, is unchecked because there is no DNA. CDR3 length: 16 amino acids. Germline V gene sequence: CDR1 SGHTS, CDR2 YDEGEE. The chain's CDR3 is CASSLGTSGGTDTQYF.

The V and J genes are TRBV12-3 or TRBV12-4 and TRBJ1-3; TCRdb proposes TRBD1, but this gene call is untestable without DNA. CDR3 length equals 17 residues. The CDR3 loop reads CASRGGRTERLGNTIYF.

The gene calls are TRBV20-1 and TRBJ2-7; TCRdb's D call, TRBD1, is unchecked because there is no DNA. The CDR3 is made up of 15 amino acids. Germline CDR1 and CDR2: DFQATT and SNEGSKA (reference sequence). The CDR3 loop reads CSAPGNFRTRYEQYF.

This chain connects TRBV5-1 to TRBJ2-5; the TCRdb D gene call, TRBD2, has no DNA to confirm it. CDR1 SGHRS and CDR2 YFSETQ come from the germline V gene. This CDR3 is 15 amino acids long. CDR3 protein: CASSRTSVGGETQYF.

CDR3 sequence reads: CASSSGAWDSPLHF. The chain couples TRBV5-1 to TRBJ1-6; TCRdb gives TRBD1 as the D gene, but with no DNA this cannot be confirmed. Germline loops: CDR1 SGHRS, CDR2 YFSETQ. This CDR3 spans 14 amino acids.

The chain carries TRBV12-3 or TRBV12-4 and TRBJ2-1. The CDR3 sequence is 17 residues long. The CDR3 is CASSSVNQVFDRDEQFF.

The chain employs TRBV5-1 and TRBJ1-5; TCRdb reports TRBD1, a call that lacks DNA to check it against. The CDR3 totals 14 residues. Germline CDR1 reads SGHRS; CDR2 reads YFSETQ. CDR3 protein: CASSIGQGNQPQHF.

This chain uses TRBV28 with TRBJ2-5; the TRBD1 assignment by TCRdb is unverifiable without DNA. Germline CDR1 MDHEN, CDR2 SYDVKM. The CDR3 extends over 17 amino acids. CDR3 in amino acids: CASRSSIRTGDQETQYF.

The V gene is TRBV20-1, the J gene TRBJ2-5; TCRdb's assignment of TRBD1 cannot be checked, as there is no DNA. Germline V lookup: CDR1 DFQATT, CDR2 SNEGSKA (reference sequence). The CDR3 totals 18 residues. CDR3 loop: CSARGVMGDRVNSETQYF.

J is TRBJ2-6 and V is TRBV20-1; the TRBD1 assignment by TCRdb is unverifiable without DNA. The germline gives CDR1 DFQATT, CDR2 SNEGSKA (reference sequence). CDR3 size: 16 residues. This CDR3 is CSARTPDRAGANVLTF.